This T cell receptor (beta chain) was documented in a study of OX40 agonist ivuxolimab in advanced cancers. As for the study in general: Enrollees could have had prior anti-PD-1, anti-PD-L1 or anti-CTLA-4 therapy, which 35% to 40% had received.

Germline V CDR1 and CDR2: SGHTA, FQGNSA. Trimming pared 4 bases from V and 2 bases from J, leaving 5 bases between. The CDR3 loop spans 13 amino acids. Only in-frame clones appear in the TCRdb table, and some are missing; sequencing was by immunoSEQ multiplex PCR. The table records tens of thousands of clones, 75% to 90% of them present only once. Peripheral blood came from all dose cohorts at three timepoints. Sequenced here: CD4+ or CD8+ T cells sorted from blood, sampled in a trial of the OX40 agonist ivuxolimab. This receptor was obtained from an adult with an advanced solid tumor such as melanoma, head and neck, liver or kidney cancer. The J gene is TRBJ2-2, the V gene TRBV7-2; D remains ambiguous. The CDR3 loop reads CASSSSNTGELFF. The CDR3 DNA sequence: TGTGCCAGCAGCTCCAGTAACACCGGGGAGCTGTTTTTT.